The 3 T cell receptor beta chains reported below all come from one sample, sequenced in a study of shared clonotypes between healthy human individuals. The naive CD8 population came from CD45RO-negative cells selected for CCR7, without terminally differentiated effector memory CD45RA+ cells. Sequencing used immunoSEQ multiplex PCR; TCRdb keeps in-frame clones, though not all of them. The data hold 1.5 million to 2.5 million clones, with 85% to 95% observed a single time. The specimen was naive CD8+ T cells sorted from blood. The receptor set was obtained from a man aged 18 to 29 in good health.

The chain uses TRBV27 and TRBJ1-5, with D possibly being TRBD1 (5 bases). This CDR3 is built from 16 residues. V shed 6 bases and J shed 0 bases, with 15 bases lying between them. Germline V CDR1 and CDR2: MNHEY, SMNVEV (reference sequence). CDR3 DNA sequence: TGTGCCAGCAGGACCGGGGCAGGGTATAGCAATCAGCCCCAGCATTTT. It specifies CASRTGAGYSNQPQHF.

The chain combines TRBV14 with TRBJ2-1, with D perhaps TRBD2 (6 bases). This CDR3 is built from 15 residues. V lost 4 bases and J 7 bases, leaving 17 bases between the germline ends. Germline V gene lookup returns CDR1 SGHDN and CDR2 FVKESK. For the CDR3, the DNA is TGTGCCAGCAGCCCGCTGGGGGGAGTGGTGAATGAGCAGTTCTTC. Its translation is CASSPLGGVVNEQFF.

This chain links TRBV7-9 with TRBJ2-6; D not certain. The CDR3 is 18 residues long. Trimming removed 1 base from V and 0 bases from J, with 13 bases in between. The germline V gene encodes CDR1 SEHNR and CDR2 FQNEAQ (reference sequence). The chain's CDR3 is CASSLVHGEHSGANVLTF. CDR3 sequence (DNA): TGTGCCAGCAGCTTAGTGCACGGAGAACACTCTGGGGCCAACGTCCTGACTTTC.